These 19 T cell receptor beta chains came from one sample sequenced in a study of T cell responses to AZD1222 COVID-19 vaccine. Only in-frame clones appear in the TCRdb table, and some are missing; sequencing was by immunoSEQ multiplex PCR. The repertoire consists of about 180,000 clones, with approximately 94% occurring once and the leading ten covering around 1.6%. The sequencing used peripheral blood, collected 28 days after the second AZD1222 dose. These receptors all stem from an adult who received the AZD1222 COVID-19 vaccine.

The chain combines TRBV28 with TRBJ2-1; no clear D gene. The germline gives CDR1 MDHEN, CDR2 SYDVKM. This CDR3 contains 15 residues. Trimming shortened V by 3 bases and J by 8 bases, and 17 bases separated the two germline ends. CDR3: CASSFNSQPHDEQFF. The DNA for the CDR3 is TGTGCCAGCAGTTTTAACAGTCAGCCGCATGATGAGCAGTTCTTC.

This chain connects TRBV12-3 or TRBV12-4 to TRBJ2-3; 8 nucleotides match TRBD2. Trimming removed 6 bases from V and 6 bases from J; junction bases left unmatched: 5. This CDR3 has 13 residues. CDR3 coding DNA: TGTGCCAGCAGGAATAGCGGGGACGATACGCAGTATTTT. Translation: CASRNSGDDTQYF.

V gene TRBV2 combines with J gene TRBJ1-5, with D uncertain. V dropped 3 bases and J dropped 7 bases, with 10 bases sitting between them. CDR3 length equals 13 residues. Germline values: CDR1 SNHLY, CDR2 FYNNEI. The CDR3 spells CASSDGLRQPQHF. The CDR3 coding sequence is TGTGCCAGCAGTGACGGACTTAGACAGCCCCAGCATTTT.

The rearrangement links TRBV5-8 to TRBJ1-5, with D unclear. CDR1 is SGHTS, CDR2 YDEGEE, per germline. This CDR3 is built from 12 residues. Between the trimmed V and J ends, which lost 1 base and 3 bases, there was a span of 2 bases. The CDR3 DNA reads TGTGCCAGCAGCTTGCTCAATCAGCCCCAGCATTTT. Protein product: CASSLLNQPQHF.

Concerning this clone: At one end the junction does not follow the germline gene, possibly because of a read error. The chain recombines TRBV7-7 with TRBJ2-1; D might be TRBD2 (6 bases). This CDR3 contains 17 residues. Germline V gene data show CDR1 as SSHAT and CDR2 as FNYEAQ (reference sequence). In DNA form, the CDR3 reads TGTGCTAGCAGCCGTAGTCTAGCGTCGAGCTCCTACAATGAGCAGTTCTTC. Translating it yields CASSRSLASSSYNEQFF.

As concerns this clone: In the same sample, other DNA sequences code for this CDR3. The J gene is TRBJ1-1, the V gene TRBV19; the D is unclear. The CDR3 sequence is 13 residues long. Trimming stripped 2 bases from V and 1 base from J, with 5 bases between. Germline assignment: CDR1 LNHDA and CDR2 SQIVND (reference sequence). CDR3 loop: CASSITGNTEAFF. CDR3 coding DNA: TGTGCCAGTAGTATAACGGGGAACACTGAAGCTTTCTTT.

The chain joins TRBV10-3 to TRBJ2-1; 10 bases line up with TRBD2. This CDR3 spans 13 amino acids. Germline V gene sequence: CDR1 ENHRY, CDR2 SYGVKD. V trimming: 10 bases; J trimming: 8 bases; junction bases outside the gene matches: 8. The CDR3 DNA reads as TGTGCCACAGGACTAGCGGTGTCGTATGAGCAGTTCTTC. It yields the protein CATGLAVSYEQFF.

V usage is TRBV2 and J usage is TRBJ1-6, with D unresolved. Trimming shortened V by 5 bases and J by 6 bases, and 11 bases separated the two germline ends. The CDR3 is made up of 14 amino acids. Germline lookup yields CDR1 SNHLY and CDR2 FYNNEI. The CDR3 spells CASSPQDGNSPLHF. The CDR3 DNA follows: TGTGCCAGCAGTCCTCAGGATGGTAATTCACCCCTCCACTTT.

The chain uses TRBV27 and TRBJ1-1, with a tentative D call TRBD1 (5 bases). Germline lookup yields CDR1 MNHEY and CDR2 SMNVEV (reference sequence). The CDR3 extends over 14 amino acids. V lost 5 bases to trimming and J lost 6 bases, with 16 bases between them. CDR3: CASSPGTDIPEAFF. DNA for the CDR3: TGTGCCAGCAGTCCTGGGACGGACATCCCTGAAGCTTTCTTT.

The V and J genes are TRBV6-5 and TRBJ1-1, with D hard to call. Germline V CDR1 and CDR2: MNHEY, SVGAGI. V was clipped by 8 bases and J by 0 bases, with 13 bases between them. The CDR3 extends over 14 amino acids. As DNA, the CDR3 is TGTGCCAGCGCTTACGAACGGATGAACACTGAAGCTTTCTTT. Amino acids: CASAYERMNTEAFF.

The V and J genes are TRBV7-9 and TRBJ1-4, with D possibly being TRBD1 (5 bases). Germline V gene sequence: CDR1 SEHNR, CDR2 FQNEAQ (reference sequence). V was cut by 4 bases and J by 6 bases, with 12 bases left in between. The CDR3 is 14 amino acids. CDR3 sequence (DNA): TGTGCCAGCAGCTCCGCGGCGGGGGATGAAAAACTGTTTTTT. Translation: CASSSAAGDEKLFF.

This chain links TRBV6-1 with TRBJ1-2; D remains ambiguous. From germline, CDR1 is MNHNS and CDR2 SASEGT. The CDR3 length is 12 residues. V dropped 8 bases and J dropped 0 bases, with 7 bases sitting between them. The CDR3 DNA sequence: TGTGCCAGCTGGACTGCTAACTATGGCTACACCTTC. Translated, it gives CASWTANYGYTF.

The chain links TRBV4-2 to TRBJ1-2; D gene ambiguous. CDR1 is LGHNA and CDR2 is YNFKEQ in the germline V gene. This CDR3 is 15 amino acids long. V lost 1 base, J lost 2 bases, and 11 bases lay in between. This chain's CDR3 is CASSQGEGGNYGYTF. CDR3 sequence (DNA): TGTGCCAGCAGCCAAGGGGAGGGAGGGAACTATGGCTACACCTTC.

This chain joins TRBV19 and TRBJ1-2, with D maybe TRBD1 (5 bases). CDR3 length: 13 amino acids. CDR1 and CDR2 (germline): LNHDA, SQIVND (reference sequence). Trimming removed 3 bases at V and 4 bases at J, with 9 bases between. DNA for the CDR3: TGTGCCAGTAGTATTACAGGCAGCTATGGCTACACCTTC. It is translated as CASSITGSYGYTF. Full variable domain (remainder filled in from reference TRBV19 and TRBJ1-2): DGGITQSPKYLFRKEGQNVTLSCEQNLNHDAMYWYRQDPGQGLRLIYYSQIVNDFQKGDIAEGYSVSREKKESFPLTVTSAQKNPTAFYLCASSITGSYGYTFGSGTRLTVV.

The chain combines TRBV29-1 with TRBJ1-3; tentative D call: TRBD1 (5 bases). The CDR3 has 16 amino acids. The V gene lost 7 bases and the J gene lost 0 bases, with 19 bases spanning the gap. The germline CDR1 and CDR2 sequences are SQVTM and ANQGSEA. CDR3 nucleotides: TGCAGCGCCCGGAGAGGCTCGGGGGGCTCTGGAAACACCATATATTTT. It translates to CSARRGSGGSGNTIYF.

The DNA for the CDR3 is TGCGCCAGCAGCTTGGTTTCGGACACTGAAGCTTTCTTT. Protein sequence: CASSLVSDTEAFF. The chain links TRBV5-1 to TRBJ1-1; D ambiguous. This CDR3 is built from 13 residues. The V end lost 0 bases, the J end lost 3 bases, and 6 bases lay between the germline ends. Germline V lookup: CDR1 SGHRS, CDR2 YFSETQ.

V is TRBV24-1 and J is TRBJ2-5, with D uncertain. Looked up from germline, CDR1 is KGHDR and CDR2 is SFDVKD. The V end was cut by 4 bases, the J end by 5 bases, with 10 bases between. The CDR3 extends over 13 amino acids. As DNA, the CDR3 is TGTGCCACCAGTGAACCCCTCGGGGAGACCCAGTACTTC. Protein product: CATSEPLGETQYF.

The chain recombines TRBV3-1 (or the pseudogene TRBV3-2) with TRBJ1-5; D is ambiguous. V was trimmed by 1 base and J by 5 bases, leaving 9 bases between them. The length of the CDR3 is 14 residues. CDR1 and CDR2 from the germline V gene are LGHDT and YNNKEL (reference sequence). DNA for the CDR3: TGTGCCAGCAGCCAAGGTCCCGGGGATCAGCCCCAGCATTTT. Its protein product is CASSQGPGDQPQHF.

The chain links TRBV12-3 or TRBV12-4 to TRBJ1-1; D is unclear. V dropped 5 bases and J dropped 1 base, with 8 bases sitting between them. The CDR3 totals 13 residues. CDR3 amino acids: CASSLKRNTEAFF. CDR3 nucleotides: TGTGCCAGCAGTCTAAAAAGGAACACTGAAGCTTTCTTT.